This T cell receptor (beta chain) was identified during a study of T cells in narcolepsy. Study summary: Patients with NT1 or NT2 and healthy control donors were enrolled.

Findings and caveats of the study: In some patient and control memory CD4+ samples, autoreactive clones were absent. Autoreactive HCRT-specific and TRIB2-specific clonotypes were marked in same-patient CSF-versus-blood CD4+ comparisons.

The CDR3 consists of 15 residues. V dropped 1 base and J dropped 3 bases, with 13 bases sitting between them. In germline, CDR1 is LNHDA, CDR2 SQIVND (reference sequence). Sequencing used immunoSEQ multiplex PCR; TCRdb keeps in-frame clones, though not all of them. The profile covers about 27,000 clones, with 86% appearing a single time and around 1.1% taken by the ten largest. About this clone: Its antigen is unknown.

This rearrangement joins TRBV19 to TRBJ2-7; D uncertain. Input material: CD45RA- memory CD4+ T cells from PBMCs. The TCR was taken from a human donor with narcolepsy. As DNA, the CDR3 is TGTGCCAGTAGTATAGGGGCAGCAGCCTTCTACGAGCAGTACTTC. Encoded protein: CASSIGAAAFYEQYF. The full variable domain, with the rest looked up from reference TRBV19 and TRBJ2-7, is DGGITQSPKYLFRKEGQNVTLSCEQNLNHDAMYWYRQDPGQGLRLIYYSQIVNDFQKGDIAEGYSVSREKKESFPLTVTSAQKNPTAFYLCASSIGAAAFYEQYFGPGTRLTVT.